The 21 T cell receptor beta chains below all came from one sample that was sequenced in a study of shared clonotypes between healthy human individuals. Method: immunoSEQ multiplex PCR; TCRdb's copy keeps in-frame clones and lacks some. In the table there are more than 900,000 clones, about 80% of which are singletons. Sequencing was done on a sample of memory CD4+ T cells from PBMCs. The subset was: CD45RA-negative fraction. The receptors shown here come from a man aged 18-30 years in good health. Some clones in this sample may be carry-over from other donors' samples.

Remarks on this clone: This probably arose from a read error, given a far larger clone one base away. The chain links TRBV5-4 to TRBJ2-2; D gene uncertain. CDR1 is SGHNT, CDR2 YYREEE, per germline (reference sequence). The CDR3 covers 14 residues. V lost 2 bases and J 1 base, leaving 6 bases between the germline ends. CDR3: CASSLEQNTGELFF. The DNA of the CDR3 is TGTGCCAGCAGCTTAGAACAGAACACCGGGGAGCTGTTTTTT.

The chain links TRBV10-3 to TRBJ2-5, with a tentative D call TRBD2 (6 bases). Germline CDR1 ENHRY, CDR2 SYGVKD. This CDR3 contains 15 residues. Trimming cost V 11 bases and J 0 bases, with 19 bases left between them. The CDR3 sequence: CAPGEATSYQETQYF. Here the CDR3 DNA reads TGTGCCCCGGGGGAGGCTACTTCGTACCAAGAGACCCAGTACTTC.

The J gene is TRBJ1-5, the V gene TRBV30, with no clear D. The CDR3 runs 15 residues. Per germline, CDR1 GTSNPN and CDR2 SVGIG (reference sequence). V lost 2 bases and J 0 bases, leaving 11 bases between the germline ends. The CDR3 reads CAWSSGLLSNQPQHF. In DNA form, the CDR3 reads TGTGCCTGGAGTTCAGGACTGCTTAGCAATCAGCCCCAGCATTTT.

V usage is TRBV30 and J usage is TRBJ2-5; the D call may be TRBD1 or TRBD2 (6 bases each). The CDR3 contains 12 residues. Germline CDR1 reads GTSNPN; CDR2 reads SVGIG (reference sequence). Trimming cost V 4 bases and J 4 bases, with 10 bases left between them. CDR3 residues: CAWTEGGETQYF. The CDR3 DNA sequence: TGTGCCTGGACGGAGGGGGGAGAGACCCAGTACTTC.

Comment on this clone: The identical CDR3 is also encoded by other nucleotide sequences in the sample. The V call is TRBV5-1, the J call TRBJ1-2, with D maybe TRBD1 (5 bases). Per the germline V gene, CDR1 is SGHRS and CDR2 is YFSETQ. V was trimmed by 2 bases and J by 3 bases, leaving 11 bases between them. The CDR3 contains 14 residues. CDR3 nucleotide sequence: TGCGCCAGCAGCTTCCAGGGAACGGACTATGGCTACACCTTC. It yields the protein CASSFQGTDYGYTF.

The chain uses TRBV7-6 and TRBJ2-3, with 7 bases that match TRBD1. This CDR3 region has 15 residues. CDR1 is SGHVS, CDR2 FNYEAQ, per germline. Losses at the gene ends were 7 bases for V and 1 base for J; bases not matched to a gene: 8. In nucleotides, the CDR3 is TGTGCCAGCACCCTAGGGGGCGCCCGCACAGATACGCAGTATTTT. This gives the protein CASTLGGARTDTQYF.

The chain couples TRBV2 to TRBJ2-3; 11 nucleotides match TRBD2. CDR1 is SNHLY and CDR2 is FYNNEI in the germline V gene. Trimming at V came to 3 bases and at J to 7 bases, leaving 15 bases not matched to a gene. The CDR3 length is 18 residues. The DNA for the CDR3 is TGTGCCAGCAGTGAGGGGAATCTAGCGGGAGGCCGAGGAAATACGCAGTATTTT. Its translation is CASSEGNLAGGRGNTQYF.

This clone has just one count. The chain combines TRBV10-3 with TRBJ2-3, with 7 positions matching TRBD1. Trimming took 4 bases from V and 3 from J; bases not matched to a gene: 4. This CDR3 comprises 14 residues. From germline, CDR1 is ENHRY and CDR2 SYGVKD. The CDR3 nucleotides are TGTGCCATCAGTGGGGAACAGGGGACAGATACGCAGTATTTT. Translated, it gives CAISGEQGTDTQYF.

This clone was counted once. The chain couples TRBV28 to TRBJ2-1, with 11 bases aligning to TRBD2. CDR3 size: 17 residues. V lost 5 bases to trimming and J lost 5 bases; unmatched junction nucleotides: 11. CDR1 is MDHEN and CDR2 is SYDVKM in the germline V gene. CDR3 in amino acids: CASSVMTSGNPNNEQFF. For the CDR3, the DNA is TGTGCCAGCAGTGTCATGACTAGCGGGAACCCCAACAATGAGCAGTTCTTC. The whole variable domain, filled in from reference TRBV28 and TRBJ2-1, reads DVKVTQSSRYLVKRTGEKVFLECVQDMDHENMFWYRQDPGLGLRLIYFSYDVKMKEKGDIPEGYSVSREKKERFSLILESASTNQTSMYLCASSVMTSGNPNNEQFFGPGTRLTVL.

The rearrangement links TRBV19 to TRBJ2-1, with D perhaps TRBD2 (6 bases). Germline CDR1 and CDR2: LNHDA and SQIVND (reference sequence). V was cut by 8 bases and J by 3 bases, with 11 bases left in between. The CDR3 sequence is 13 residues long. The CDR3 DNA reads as TGTGCCAGTCGTTCGGGACTCTACAATGAGCAGTTCTTC. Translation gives CASRSGLYNEQFF.

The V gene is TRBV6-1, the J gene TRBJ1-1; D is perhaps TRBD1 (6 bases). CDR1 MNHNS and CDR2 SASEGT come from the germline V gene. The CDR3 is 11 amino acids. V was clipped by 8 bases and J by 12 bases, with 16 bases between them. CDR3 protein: CASRGGGATFF. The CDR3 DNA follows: TGTGCCAGCCGCGGAGGGGGGGCGACTTTCTTT.

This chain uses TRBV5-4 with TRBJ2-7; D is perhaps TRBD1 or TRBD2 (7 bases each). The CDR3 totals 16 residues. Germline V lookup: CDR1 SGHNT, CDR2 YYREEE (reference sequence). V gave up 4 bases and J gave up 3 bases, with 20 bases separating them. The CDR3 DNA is TGTGCCAGCAGCCCAGAGGGGAGGGGGCTTAACTACGAGCAGTACTTC. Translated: CASSPEGRGLNYEQYF. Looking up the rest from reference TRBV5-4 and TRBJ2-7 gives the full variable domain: ETGVTQSPTHLIKTRGQQVTLRCSSQSGHNTVSWYQQALGQGPQFIFQYYREEENGRGNFPPRFSGLQFPNYSSELNVNALELDDSALYLCASSPEGRGLNYEQYFGPGTRLTVT.

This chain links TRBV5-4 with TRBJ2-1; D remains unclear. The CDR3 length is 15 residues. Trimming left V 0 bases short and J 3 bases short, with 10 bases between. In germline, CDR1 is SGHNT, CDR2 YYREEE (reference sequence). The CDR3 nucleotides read TGTGCCAGCAGCTTGGGGGTATCGAGCTACAATGAGCAGTTCTTC. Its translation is CASSLGVSSYNEQFF.

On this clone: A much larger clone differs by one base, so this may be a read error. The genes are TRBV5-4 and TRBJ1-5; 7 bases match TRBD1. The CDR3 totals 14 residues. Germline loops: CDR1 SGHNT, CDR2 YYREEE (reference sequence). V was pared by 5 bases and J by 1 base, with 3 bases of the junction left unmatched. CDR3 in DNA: TGTGCCAGCAGTCGACAGGGAAGCAATCAGCCCCAGCATTTT. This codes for CASSRQGSNQPQHF.

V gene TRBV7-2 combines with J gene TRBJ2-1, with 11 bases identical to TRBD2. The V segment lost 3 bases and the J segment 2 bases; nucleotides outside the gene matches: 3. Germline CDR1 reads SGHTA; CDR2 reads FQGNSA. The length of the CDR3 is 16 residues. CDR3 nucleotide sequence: TGTGCCAGCAGCTTTAGGGGACTAGCGGCCTACAATGAGCAGTTCTTC. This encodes CASSFRGLAAYNEQFF.

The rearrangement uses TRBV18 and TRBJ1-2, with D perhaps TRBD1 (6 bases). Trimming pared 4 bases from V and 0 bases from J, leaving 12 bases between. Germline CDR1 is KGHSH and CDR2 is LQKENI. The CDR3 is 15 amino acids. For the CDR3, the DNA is TGTGCCAGCTCACTGGACAGCCAGCCTAACTATGGCTACACCTTC. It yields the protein CASSLDSQPNYGYTF.

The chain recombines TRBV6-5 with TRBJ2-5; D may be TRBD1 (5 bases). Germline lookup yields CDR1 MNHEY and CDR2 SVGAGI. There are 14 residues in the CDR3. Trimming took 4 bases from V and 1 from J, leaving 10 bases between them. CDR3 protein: CASSWGDSQETQYF. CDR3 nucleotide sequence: TGTGCCAGCAGTTGGGGCGACAGCCAAGAGACCCAGTACTTC.

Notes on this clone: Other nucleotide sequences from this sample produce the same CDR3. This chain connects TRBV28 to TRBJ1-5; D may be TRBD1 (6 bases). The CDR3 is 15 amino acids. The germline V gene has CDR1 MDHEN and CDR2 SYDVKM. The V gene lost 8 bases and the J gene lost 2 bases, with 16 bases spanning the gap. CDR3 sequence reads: CASSRGGGGNQPQHF. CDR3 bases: TGTGCCAGCTCCCGGGGGGGCGGGGGCAATCAGCCCCAGCATTTT.

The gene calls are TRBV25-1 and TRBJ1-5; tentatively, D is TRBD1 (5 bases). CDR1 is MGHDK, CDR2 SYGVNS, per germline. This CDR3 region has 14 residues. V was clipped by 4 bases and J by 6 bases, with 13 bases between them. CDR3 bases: TGTGCCAGCAGTGCGGGGCAGGGAGTTCAGCCCCAGCATTTT. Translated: CASSAGQGVQPQHF.

The CDR3 is CASSTGGGSWELFF. In DNA form, the CDR3 reads TGCGCCAGCAGCACGGGCGGGGGTTCGTGGGAGCTGTTTTTT. The chain carries TRBV5-1 and TRBJ2-2; 7 nucleotides line up with TRBD2. V lost 4 bases, J lost 9 bases, and 9 bases stayed unmatched. CDR1 is SGHRS, CDR2 YFSETQ, per germline. There are 14 residues in the CDR3.

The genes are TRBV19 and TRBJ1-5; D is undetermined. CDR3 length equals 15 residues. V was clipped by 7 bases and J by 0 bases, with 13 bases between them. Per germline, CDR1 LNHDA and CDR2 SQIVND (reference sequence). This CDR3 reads CASTNRPYSNQPQHF. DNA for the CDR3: TGTGCCAGTACCAACAGACCTTATAGCAATCAGCCCCAGCATTTT.